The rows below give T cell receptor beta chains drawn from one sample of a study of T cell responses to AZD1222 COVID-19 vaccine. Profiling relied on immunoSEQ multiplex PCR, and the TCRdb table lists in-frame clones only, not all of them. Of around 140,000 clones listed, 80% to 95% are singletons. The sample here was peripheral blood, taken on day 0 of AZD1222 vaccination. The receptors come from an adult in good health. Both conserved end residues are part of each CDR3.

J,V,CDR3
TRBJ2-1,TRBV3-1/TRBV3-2,CASSQDRLAGGGTYNEQFF
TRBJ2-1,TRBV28,CASSLGQGWNNEQFF
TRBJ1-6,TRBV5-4,CASSSERDTNSPLHF
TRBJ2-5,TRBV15,CATSRDLIRGGQETQYF
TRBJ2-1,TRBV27,CASSPSGLASYNEQFF
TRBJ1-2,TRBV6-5,CASSYSQGVYTF
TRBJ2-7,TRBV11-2,CASSLQGFLSYEQYF
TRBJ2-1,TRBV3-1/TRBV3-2,CASRTSGKGGQFF
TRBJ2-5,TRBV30,CAWSYHPSGGDKRRETQYF
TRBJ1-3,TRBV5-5,CASSLFEPQGGNTIYF
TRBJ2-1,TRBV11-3,CASSSVSIAGLGEQFF
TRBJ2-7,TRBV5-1,CARSGGGLAGLSSYEQYF
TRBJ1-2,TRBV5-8,CASSLGQNRRGYTF
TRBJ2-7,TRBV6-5,CASGNPRGLPYEQYF
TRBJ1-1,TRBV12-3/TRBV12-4,CASSFQDTEAFF
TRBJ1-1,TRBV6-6,CASSYPELEMNTEAFF
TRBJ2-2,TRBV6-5,CASSTRQTNTGELFF
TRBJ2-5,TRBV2,CASSVQGWETQYF
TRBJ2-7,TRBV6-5,CASSYPAGGTYEQYF
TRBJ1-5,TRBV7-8,CASSLFAGGQPQHF
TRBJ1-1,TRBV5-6,CASSSPGGNTEAFF
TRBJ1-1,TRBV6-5,CASSSNQGGTEAFF
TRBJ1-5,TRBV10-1,CASSAQVNQPQHF
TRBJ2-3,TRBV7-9,CASSSPPQRVLTDTQYF
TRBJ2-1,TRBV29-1,CSVILSSGSVYEQFF
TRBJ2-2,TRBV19,CASSRTGGLDTGELFF
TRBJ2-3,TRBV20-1,CSASRGSADTQYF
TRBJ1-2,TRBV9,CASSPGRGYGYTF
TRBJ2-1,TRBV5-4,CASSPGGGGSYNEQFF
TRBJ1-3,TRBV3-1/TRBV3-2,CASSGTSPSGNTIYF
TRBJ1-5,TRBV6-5,CANSLDPNQPQHF
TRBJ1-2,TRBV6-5,CASSIDREYGYTF
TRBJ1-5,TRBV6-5,CASSQTGDHQPQHF
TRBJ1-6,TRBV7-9,CASSFAGSQSPLHF
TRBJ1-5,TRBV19,CASNWENSNQPQHF
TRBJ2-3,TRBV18,CASSLAVLGAEDTQYF
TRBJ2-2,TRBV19,CATRDRDTGELFF
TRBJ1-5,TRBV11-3,CASSRTTGGWNQPQHF
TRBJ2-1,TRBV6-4,CASSLSGGAGYNEQFF
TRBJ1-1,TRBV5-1,CASSLTPRVEAFF
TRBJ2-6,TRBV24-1,CATSGLGQGAGEANVLTF
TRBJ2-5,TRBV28,CASSSHLETQYF
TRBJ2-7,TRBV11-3,CASSSGPTYEQYF
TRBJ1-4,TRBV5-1,CASSDLTGAPNEKLFF
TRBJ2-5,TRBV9,CASSALAGSAETQYF
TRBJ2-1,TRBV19,CASSNLGTSVDNEQFF
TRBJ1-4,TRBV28,CATTNRGQLFF
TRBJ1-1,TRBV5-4,CASSSQTGNTEAFF
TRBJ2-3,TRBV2,CASRRDRGTDTQYF
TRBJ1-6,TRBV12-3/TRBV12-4,CASSLISLGTLHF
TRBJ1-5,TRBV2,CASTQGGNQPQHF
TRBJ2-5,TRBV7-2,CASSLGQQETQYF